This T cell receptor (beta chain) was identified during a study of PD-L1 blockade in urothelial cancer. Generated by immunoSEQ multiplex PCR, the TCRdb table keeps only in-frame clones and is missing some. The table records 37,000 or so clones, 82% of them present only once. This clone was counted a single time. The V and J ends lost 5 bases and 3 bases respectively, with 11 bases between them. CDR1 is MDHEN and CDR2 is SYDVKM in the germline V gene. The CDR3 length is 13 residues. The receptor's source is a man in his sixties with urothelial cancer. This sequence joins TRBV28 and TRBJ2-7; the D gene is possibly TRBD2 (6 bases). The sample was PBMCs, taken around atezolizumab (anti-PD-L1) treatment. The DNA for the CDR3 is TGTGCCAGCAGTGAGGGACTGAACTACGAGCAGTACTTC. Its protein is CASSEGLNYEQYF.